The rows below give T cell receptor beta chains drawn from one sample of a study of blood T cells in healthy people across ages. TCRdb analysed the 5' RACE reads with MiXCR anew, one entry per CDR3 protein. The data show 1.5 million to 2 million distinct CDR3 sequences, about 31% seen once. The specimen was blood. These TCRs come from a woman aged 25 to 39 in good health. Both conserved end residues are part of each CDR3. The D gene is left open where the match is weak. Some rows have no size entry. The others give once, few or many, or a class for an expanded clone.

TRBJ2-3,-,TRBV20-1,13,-,TGCAGTGCTCTTCGGACCCCCCCAGATACGCAGTATTTT,CSALRTPPDTQYF
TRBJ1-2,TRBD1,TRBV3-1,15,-,TGTGCCAGCAGCCAGACAGGGCTGCCGGAGAGTGGCTACACCTTC,CASSQTGLPESGYTF
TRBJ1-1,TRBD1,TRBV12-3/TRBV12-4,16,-,TGTGCCAGCAGCCACGGGGACAGGTCGAGGGTGTCTGAAGCTTTCTTT,CASSHGDRSRVSEAFF
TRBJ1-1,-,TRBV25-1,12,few,TGTGCCAGCAGTGAACGGAACACTGAAGCTTTCTTT,CASSERNTEAFF
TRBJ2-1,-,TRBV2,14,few,TGTGCCAGCCGATCCCCCGGGCTGAACAATGAGCAGTTCTTC,CASRSPGLNNEQFF
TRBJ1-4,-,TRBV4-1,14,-,TGCGCCAGCAGTCTGGGAGAAGGGAATGAAAAACTGTTTTTT,CASSLGEGNEKLFF
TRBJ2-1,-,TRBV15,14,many,TGTGCCACCAGCAGAGTGCCCGGAGACAATGAGCAGTTCTTC,CATSRVPGDNEQFF
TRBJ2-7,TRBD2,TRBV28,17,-,TGTGCCAGCAGGACTAGCGGGAGGGATTTCCTCTCCTACGAGCAGTACTTC,CASRTSGRDFLSYEQYF
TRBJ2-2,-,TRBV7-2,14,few,TGTGCCAGCAGTTATAAAGGGTTCGGCGGGGAGCTGTTTTTT,CASSYKGFGGELFF
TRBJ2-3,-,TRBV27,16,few,TGTGCCAGCAGTTTCAGGGACATGTTGGGCACAGATACGCAGTATTTT,CASSFRDMLGTDTQYF
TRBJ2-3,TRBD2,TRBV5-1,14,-,TGCGCCAGTATTAGCGGGGAGGTGGCAGATACGCAGTATTTT,CASISGEVADTQYF